A single sample gave rise to the 20 T cell receptor beta chains below, sequenced in a study of cytomegalovirus exposure and HLA in healthy donors. PCR used 60 Vbeta primers and 13 Jbeta primers. TCRdb keeps only in-frame clones here, not all; method: immunoSEQ multiplex PCR. The repertoire holds 150,000 to 200,000 clones, with 82% as singletons. The sequenced sample consisted of PBMCs. The origin of the receptors is a woman under 30 in good health and CMV-seronegative.

Details on this clone: Additional DNA sequences in this sample encode the identical CDR3. J is TRBJ2-5 and V is TRBV5-1; 7 nucleotides agree with TRBD1. V shed 4 bases and J 1 base; nucleotides not matched to a gene: 4. The germline V gene encodes CDR1 SGHRS and CDR2 YFSETQ. The CDR3 covers 14 residues. The CDR3: CASSTGQIQETQYF. The CDR3 coding sequence is TGCGCCAGCAGCACGGGACAGATCCAAGAGACCCAGTACTTC.

The J gene is TRBJ1-1, the V gene TRBV6-5; 9 nucleotides agree with TRBD1. J lost 4 bases, V lost 6 bases, and 6 bases had no gene match. The CDR3 is 14 residues long. The germline V gene encodes CDR1 MNHEY and CDR2 SVGAGI. As DNA, the CDR3 is TGTGCCAGCAGGCCCCGGGACAGGGCCACTGAAGCTTTCTTT. Protein: CASRPRDRATEAFF.

The gene calls are TRBV4-3 and TRBJ1-1; no firm D call. Germline loops: CDR1 LGHNA, CDR2 YSLEER. V gave up 1 base and J gave up 0 bases, with 3 bases separating them. This CDR3 region has 13 residues. The CDR3: CASSQVMNTEAFF. CDR3 DNA: TGCGCCAGCAGCCAAGTCATGAACACTGAAGCTTTCTTT.

The chain has TRBV29-1 and TRBJ2-7; D is perhaps TRBD1 (6 bases). Germline loops: CDR1 SQVTM, CDR2 ANQGSEA. V was cut by 2 bases and J by 0 bases, with 8 bases left in between. This CDR3 contains 13 residues. CDR3 loop: CSVELTGSYEQYF. The DNA of the CDR3 is TGCAGCGTTGAACTGACAGGCTCCTACGAGCAGTACTTC.

In its sample, this clone was seen once. This chain connects TRBV9 to TRBJ2-2, with 9 positions matching TRBD2. V shed 4 bases and J 2 bases; nucleotides not matched to a gene: 9. Germline CDR1 SGDLS, CDR2 YYNGEE. CDR3 length: 17 residues. The CDR3 sequence: CASSPSLAGVNTGELFF. CDR3 nucleotide sequence: TGTGCCAGCAGCCCCTCTTTAGCGGGAGTTAACACCGGGGAGCTGTTTTTT.

The chain links TRBV6-5 to TRBJ2-7, with TRBD2 identical over 11 bases. The germline V gene has CDR1 MNHEY and CDR2 SVGAGI. The CDR3 consists of 15 residues. V gave up 6 bases and J gave up 0 bases; unmatched junction bases: 4. The DNA of the CDR3 is TGTGCCAGCAGCCGAGGGACTAGCGGCTCCTACGAGCAGTACTTC. This gives the protein CASSRGTSGSYEQYF.

This clone has just one count. The chain recombines TRBV5-5 with TRBJ2-5, with TRBD2 matching 12 bases. CDR3 length: 15 amino acids. Germline V gene lookup returns CDR1 SGHKS and CDR2 YYEKEE (reference sequence). J gave up 4 bases and V 6 bases, and 7 bases lay outside the gene matches. The CDR3 protein is CASTPSGRVGETQYF. In DNA, the CDR3 is TGTGCCAGCACCCCTAGCGGGAGGGTAGGAGAGACCCAGTACTTC.

This clone showed up just once. This chain uses TRBV7-9 with TRBJ2-3, with 8 nucleotides matching TRBD2. This CDR3 contains 11 residues. From germline, CDR1 is SEHNR and CDR2 FQNEAQ (reference sequence). The chain's CDR3 is CTAGVGDTQYF. In DNA form, the CDR3 reads TGTACAGCGGGAGTCGGGGATACGCAGTATTTT.

This chain connects TRBV10-1 to TRBJ2-3; TRBD2 matches at 10 bases. This CDR3 contains 15 residues. The trim removed 4 bases at V and 6 bases at J, leaving 7 bases unmatched. Germline CDR1 is WNHNN and CDR2 is SYGVQD (reference sequence). The CDR3 loop is CASSVTSGTWDTQYF. The CDR3, as DNA: TGCGCCAGCAGTGTTACTAGCGGGACATGGGATACGCAGTATTTT.

The rearrangement uses TRBV28 and TRBJ2-7, with a weak D call TRBD2 (7 bases). CDR1 is MDHEN, CDR2 SYDVKM, per germline. The CDR3 runs to 13 residues. The ends were cut back, 6 bases at V and 5 bases at J, with 14 bases in the middle. CDR3 in amino acids: CASRVGGRDEQYF. The CDR3 nucleotides read TGTGCCAGCAGGGTCGGGGGGCGCGACGAGCAGTACTTC. The complete variable domain, with remaining parts taken from reference TRBV28 and TRBJ2-7, reads DVKVTQSSRYLVKRTGEKVFLECVQDMDHENMFWYRQDPGLGLRLIYFSYDVKMKEKGDIPEGYSVSREKKERFSLILESASTNQTSMYLCASRVGGRDEQYFGPGTRLTVT.

The chain has TRBV7-2 and TRBJ2-3, with 11 bases lining up with TRBD2. Germline V lookup: CDR1 SGHTA, CDR2 FQGNSA. Trimming took 3 bases from V and 0 from J; bases not matched to a gene: 5. This CDR3 is 17 amino acids long. CDR3 protein: CASSFGTSGISTDTQYF. In DNA, the CDR3 is TGTGCCAGCAGCTTCGGGACTAGCGGAATTAGCACAGATACGCAGTATTTT.

J is TRBJ1-2 and V is TRBV30, with TRBD1 identical over 10 bases. After removal of 4 bases from V and 4 bases from J, the junction contained 15 bases not matched to a gene. The CDR3 runs to 17 residues. The V gene's germline CDR1 is GTSNPN and CDR2 SVGIG (reference sequence). CDR3 region: CAWTPDGYGTGVYGYTF. The CDR3 DNA follows: TGTGCCTGGACCCCGGACGGGTATGGGACAGGGGTCTATGGCTACACCTTC.

The chain couples TRBV30 to TRBJ2-1, with TRBD2 identical over 9 bases. The junction had 7 bases not matched to a gene; V was cut back by 0 bases and J by 10 bases. The germline V gene encodes CDR1 GTSNPN and CDR2 SVGIG (reference sequence). CDR3 size: 14 residues. CDR3 region: CAWSVGGRAGEQFF. For the CDR3, the DNA is TGTGCCTGGAGTGTAGGCGGGAGGGCCGGCGAGCAGTTCTTC.

The chain couples TRBV6-5 to TRBJ2-3; D is ambiguous. CDR3 length: 15 amino acids. The V end was cut by 0 bases, the J end by 0 bases, with 7 bases between. Germline V CDR1 and CDR2: MNHEY, SVGAGI. This CDR3 is CASSYSWASTDTQYF. The CDR3 DNA is TGTGCCAGCAGTTACTCGTGGGCTAGCACAGATACGCAGTATTTT.

CDR3 coding DNA: TGTGCCAGCAGTTTATTTAGGTGGCAGGGAGGTGGTGGCTACACCTTC. Encoded protein: CASSLFRWQGGGGYTF. This chain connects TRBV28 to TRBJ1-2; maybe TRBD1 (5 bases). The CDR3 spans 16 residues. Trimming removed 1 base at V and 7 bases at J, with 19 bases between. Looked up from germline, CDR1 is MDHEN and CDR2 is SYDVKM.

The chain has TRBV15 and TRBJ2-1, with D maybe TRBD1 (5 bases). The CDR3 is 16 residues long. V dropped 0 bases and J dropped 2 bases, with 11 bases sitting between them. Germline-derived CDR1 and CDR2 are LNHNV and YYDKDF (reference sequence). The CDR3: CATSRDATDTYNEQFF. The CDR3 region has the DNA TGTGCCACCAGCAGAGATGCGACAGACACCTACAATGAGCAGTTCTTC.

This clone was counted between two and nine times. This chain links TRBV4-3 with TRBJ2-7, with D perhaps TRBD1 (5 bases). The germline V gene has CDR1 LGHNA and CDR2 YSLEER. V lost 1 base and J 4 bases, leaving 14 bases between the germline ends. The CDR3 covers 15 residues. CDR3 sequence reads: CASSQGRAQFYEQYF. The CDR3 coding sequence is TGCGCCAGCAGCCAAGGCAGGGCCCAATTTTACGAGCAGTACTTC.

This chain connects TRBV5-1 to TRBJ2-2; D remains unclear. V lost 9 bases and J lost 1, with 4 bases in between. Germline loops: CDR1 SGHRS, CDR2 YFSETQ. The CDR3 has 11 amino acids. CDR3 bases: TGCGCCACACAGAACACCGGGGAGCTGTTTTTT. Protein: CATQNTGELFF. The full variable domain, completed using reference TRBV5-1 and TRBJ2-2, is KAGVTQTPRYLIKTRGQQVTLSCSPISGHRSVSWYQQTPGQGLQFLFEYFSETQRNKGNFPGRFSGRQFSNSRSEMNVSTLELGDSALYLCATQNTGELFFGEGSRLTVL.

The chain uses TRBV25-1 and TRBJ2-5; D remains ambiguous. Trimming cost V 1 base and J 4 bases, with 10 bases left between them. This CDR3 comprises 14 residues. Germline V gives CDR1 MGHDK, CDR2 SYGVNS. CDR3 region: CASSESGLRETQYF. The CDR3 DNA reads as TGTGCCAGCAGTGAATCAGGCCTTCGAGAGACCCAGTACTTC.

This rearrangement joins TRBV9 to TRBJ2-1, with D possibly being TRBD2 (6 bases). CDR3 length: 14 residues. Trimming removed 3 bases from V and 5 bases from J, with 12 bases in between. Germline V gene sequence: CDR1 SGDLS, CDR2 YYNGEE. The CDR3 DNA reads as TGTGCCAGCAGCGAGTTCCCGGGAGACAATGAGCAGTTCTTC. It yields the protein CASSEFPGDNEQFF.